The subject of this entry is one T cell receptor beta chain. This clone is large (0.1 to 1%) in its sample. It lacks a known antigen. No much larger clonotype is one base removed from it; base qualities were not supplied. This entry belongs to a study of technical replicates of blood from a few donors (dated by TCRdb to the late 2010s). Relative to germline, V is 4 bases shorter and J is 8 bases shorter, with 16 bases between their ends. The germline V gene gives CDR1 as SGHDT and CDR2 as YYEEEE. There are 14 amino acids in the CDR3, from cysteine to phenylalanine inclusive. Only the CDR3 part of the read is kept: 42 bases, read in frame from the first base. Libraries were constructed by the immunoSEQ multiplex PCR assay. This immuneACCESS table, as held by TCRdb, lists in-frame sequences with V and J called but not all clones. Of the missing ones, under half trace to an unresolved V gene in checked studies; the others have no known cause. Within this sample are some 48,000 clones, with 90% to 95% of them counted one time only. The top ten constitute under 4% of the sample.

The sequence links TRBV5-6 to TRBJ2-1; the D segment could be TRBD2, given 6 matching bases. Sequencing was carried out using PBMCs. The clonotype originates from a human donor in good health. Some clones in this sample may be carry-over from other donors' samples. The CDR3 region reads CASSPGLPNDEQFF. The sequenced DNA is TGTGCCAGCAGCCCTGGACTACCCAACGATGAGCAGTTCTTC.